What follows are 13 T cell receptor beta chains derived from one specimen sequenced in a study of T cell responses to AZD1222 COVID-19 vaccine. Libraries were prepared by immunoSEQ multiplex PCR; TCRdb keeps only in-frame clonotypes and omits some of them. Altogether about 97,000 clones are present, about 88% being singletons, with the ten largest covering about 2.5%. The starting material was peripheral blood, obtained on day 0 of AZD1222 vaccination. These receptor sequences come from an adult in good health.

The gene calls are TRBV6-5 and TRBJ2-7; the match to TRBD1 covers 9 bases. Germline CDR1 reads MNHEY; CDR2 reads SVGAGI. The CDR3 loop spans 12 amino acids. Losses at the gene ends were 6 bases for V and 5 bases for J; bases not matched to a gene: 2. CDR3 sequence reads: CASRRDRDEQYF. CDR3 nucleotide sequence: TGTGCCAGCAGACGGGACAGGGACGAGCAGTACTTC.

The rearrangement uses TRBV19 and TRBJ1-1; D perhaps matches TRBD1 (6 bases). Germline lookup yields CDR1 LNHDA and CDR2 SQIVND (reference sequence). V gave up 1 base and J gave up 5 bases, with 8 bases separating them. The CDR3 length is 13 residues. The CDR3 protein is CASSIVGATEAFF. The DNA of the CDR3 is TGTGCCAGTAGTATAGTGGGGGCGACTGAAGCTTTCTTT.

The chain employs TRBV29-1 and TRBJ1-2, with D perhaps TRBD1 (5 bases). The CDR3 runs to 14 residues. The V gene's germline CDR1 is SQVTM and CDR2 ANQGSEA. V was cut by 7 bases and J by 2 bases, with 17 bases left in between. The CDR3: CSAEVRDPNYGYTF. The CDR3 nucleotides read TGCAGCGCTGAGGTTCGGGACCCCAACTATGGCTACACCTTC.

V is TRBV6-1 and J is TRBJ2-5, with 7 positions matching TRBD1. V gave up 3 bases and J gave up 9 bases; unmatched junction bases: 10. The CDR3 is made up of 14 amino acids. Germline V gives CDR1 MNHNS, CDR2 SASEGT. CDR3 amino acids: CASSDMGTAEAQYF. The DNA of the CDR3 is TGTGCCAGCAGTGATATGGGGACAGCCGAGGCCCAGTACTTC.

J is TRBJ1-6 and V is TRBV9; D not resolved. The CDR3 has 15 residues. With 0 bases removed from V and 4 bases from J, the gap between germline ends came to 8 bases. Germline V gene sequence: CDR1 SGDLS, CDR2 YYNGEE. The CDR3 loop reads CASSVEGRYNSPLHF. As DNA, the CDR3 is TGTGCCAGCAGCGTAGAAGGACGGTATAATTCACCCCTCCACTTT.

The J gene is TRBJ1-5, the V gene TRBV7-8; D is unclear. Germline loops: CDR1 SGHVS, CDR2 FQNEAQ. The V and J ends lost 5 bases and 5 bases respectively, with 10 bases between them. The CDR3 length is 13 residues. CDR3 protein: CASSQIKDQPQHF. The CDR3 DNA reads as TGTGCCAGCAGCCAGATTAAGGATCAGCCCCAGCATTTT.

The chain employs TRBV12-3 or TRBV12-4 and TRBJ1-6, with D unclear. The V end lost 4 bases, the J end lost 4 bases, and 5 bases lay between the germline ends. This CDR3 comprises 13 residues. The CDR3 spells CASSSAYNSPLHF. CDR3 nucleotide sequence: TGTGCCAGCAGTTCCGCATATAATTCACCCCTCCACTTT.

J is TRBJ2-7 and V is TRBV3-1 (or the pseudogene TRBV3-2); a weak D match, TRBD1 (6 bases). Germline-derived CDR1 and CDR2 are LGHDT and YNNKEL (reference sequence). The CDR3 has 14 residues. Between the trimmed V and J ends, which lost 4 bases and 1 base, there was a span of 11 bases. CDR3 loop: CASSPYRVSYEQYF. CDR3 bases: TGTGCCAGCAGCCCCTACAGGGTTTCCTACGAGCAGTACTTC.

The count of this clone is one. The chain carries TRBV27 and TRBJ1-5; D call uncertain. The CDR3 is made up of 13 amino acids. Between the trimmed V and J ends, which lost 4 bases and 7 bases, there was a span of 11 bases. Per the germline V gene, CDR1 is MNHEY and CDR2 is SMNVEV (reference sequence). The CDR3 DNA is TGTGCCAGCAGTTCGTGGGCTGGGCAGCCCCAGCATTTT. Its translation is CASSSWAGQPQHF.

The chain is built from TRBV28 and TRBJ1-1; D might be TRBD1 (6 bases). Germline CDR1 and CDR2: MDHEN and SYDVKM. The V end was cut by 6 bases, the J end by 0 bases, with 17 bases between. The CDR3 is 16 amino acids. The CDR3 sequence: CASRSGVRRVNTEAFF. CDR3 DNA sequence: TGTGCCAGCAGATCAGGGGTACGGAGAGTGAACACTGAAGCTTTCTTT.

About this clone: Compared with germline, one end of the junction differs, possibly owing to a read error. The V and J genes are TRBV19 and TRBJ1-2; 7 bases match TRBD1. The CDR3 is made up of 16 amino acids. Germline assignment: CDR1 LNHDA and CDR2 SQIVND (reference sequence). CDR3 sequence reads: CASSSIRQGSFLWPNF. CDR3 DNA: TGTGCCAGTAGCTCGATAAGACAGGGATCATTCCTATGGCCAAACTTC.

This sequence joins TRBV11-2 and TRBJ2-7, with D uncertain. The CDR3 loop spans 14 amino acids. Germline V lookup: CDR1 SGHAT, CDR2 FQNNGV. The ends were cut back, 1 base at V and 6 bases at J, with 13 bases in the middle. In DNA form, the CDR3 reads TGTGCCAGCAGCTTAGTACGGAACCCCGGCGAGCAGTACTTC. It codes for CASSLVRNPGEQYF.

The chain employs TRBV5-4 and TRBJ1-1; TRBD1 matches at 12 bases. Germline CDR1 SGHNT, CDR2 YYREEE (reference sequence). This CDR3 region has 18 residues. The V segment lost 3 bases and the J segment 0 bases; nucleotides outside the gene matches: 9. CDR3 protein: CASSSTGTGGFMNTEAFF. The CDR3 region has the DNA TGTGCCAGCAGCTCAACCGGGACAGGGGGCTTTATGAACACTGAAGCTTTCTTT.